The 27 T cell receptor beta chains given below trace back to one sample, sequenced in a study of shared clonotypes between healthy human individuals. Libraries were prepared by immunoSEQ multiplex PCR; TCRdb keeps only in-frame clonotypes and omits some of them. The sample shows around 620,000 clones, 95% of them seen only once. Naive CD8 isolation took CD45RO-negative cells positively selected for CCR7 and excluded terminally differentiated effector memory CD45RA+ cells. What was sequenced was naive CD8+ T cells sorted from blood. These TCRs come from a woman in her twenties or thirties in good health.

CDR3 sequence reads: CAGLQVGWNEQYF. Written as DNA, the CDR3 is TGTGCCGGACTACAGGTCGGGTGGAACGAGCAGTACTTC. J is TRBJ2-5 and V is TRBV30; D might be TRBD2 (6 bases). The DNA end favors TRBJ2-7, so the J call may be wrong. Germline CDR1 GTSNPN, CDR2 SVGIG (reference sequence). This CDR3 has 13 amino acids.

The chain recombines TRBV5-1 with TRBJ1-2, with TRBD1 identical over 7 bases. The trim removed 9 bases at V and 7 bases at J, leaving 18 bases unmatched. Germline V gives CDR1 SGHRS, CDR2 YFSETQ. The CDR3 loop spans 15 amino acids. In DNA, the CDR3 is TGCGCCACCCCGAAGACCCCCGACAGGGTCCTTGGCTACACCTTC. Protein: CATPKTPDRVLGYTF.

This clone was picked up a small number of times. The rearrangement links TRBV5-1 to TRBJ2-7; D tentatively reads TRBD1 or TRBD2 (6 bases each). The CDR3 length is 13 residues. Trimming shortened V by 0 bases and J by 7 bases, and 11 bases separated the two germline ends. Germline lookup yields CDR1 SGHRS and CDR2 YFSETQ. The DNA of the CDR3 is TGCGCCAGCAGCTTGGGGGGGGCGCGGGAGCAGTACTTC. Amino acids: CASSLGGAREQYF.

The rearrangement uses TRBV25-1 and TRBJ2-5; the match to TRBD2 covers 7 bases. V shed 4 bases and J 1 base; nucleotides not matched to a gene: 0. The CDR3 sequence is 13 residues long. CDR1 and CDR2 from the germline V gene are MGHDK and SYGVNS. Written as DNA, the CDR3 is TGTGCCAGCAGTGGCGGGGGCCAAGAGACCCAGTACTTC. This encodes CASSGGGQETQYF.

The chain is built from TRBV30 and TRBJ2-3; possible D gene TRBD2, 6 bases. Germline V gene data show CDR1 as GTSNPN and CDR2 as SVGIG (reference sequence). The CDR3 consists of 16 residues. Trimming removed 2 bases at V and 2 bases at J, with 17 bases between. CDR3 region: CAWSSSGPPLTDTQYF. The DNA of the CDR3 is TGTGCCTGGAGTTCCAGCGGGCCTCCCCTCACAGATACGCAGTATTTT.

The genes are TRBV5-6 and TRBJ1-1; D not certain. The ends were cut back, 2 bases at V and 4 bases at J, with 9 bases in the middle. The germline V gene has CDR1 SGHDT and CDR2 YYEEEE. The CDR3 is 13 amino acids. The CDR3 reads CASSLSGITEAFF. For the CDR3, the DNA is TGTGCCAGCAGCTTATCCGGGATCACTGAAGCTTTCTTT.

This chain joins TRBV29-1 and TRBJ1-1; possible D gene TRBD1, 6 bases. Trimming took 7 bases from V and 1 from J, leaving 16 bases between them. The germline V gene encodes CDR1 SQVTM and CDR2 ANQGSEA. The CDR3 contains 14 residues. CDR3 bases: TGCAGCGCTAGGGGGTCAGCCGAGAACACTGAAGCTTTCTTT. This gives the protein CSARGSAENTEAFF.

This chain uses TRBV9 with TRBJ2-1, with 10 bases fitting TRBD2. Trimming cost V 3 bases and J 6 bases; bases outside gene matches: 9. Looked up from germline, CDR1 is SGDLS and CDR2 is YYNGEE. CDR3 length: 16 residues. The CDR3 loop reads CASSGGLAGEINEQFF. The CDR3 nucleotides read TGTGCCAGCAGCGGAGGGCTAGCGGGAGAAATCAATGAGCAGTTCTTC.

The V and J genes are TRBV21-1 and TRBJ2-7; whether TRBD1, the table's D call, matches the DNA was not checked. TRBV21-1 is flagged as a pseudogene. The CDR3 totals 15 residues. CDR3: CASSKGRNSSYEQYF. In DNA form, the CDR3 reads TGTGCCAGCAGCAAAGGCAGGAACAGCTCCTACGAGCAGTACTTC.

The chain links TRBV27 to TRBJ2-1; 10 positions agree with TRBD1. CDR3 size: 14 residues. Germline CDR1 is MNHEY and CDR2 is SMNVEV (reference sequence). The V gene end was trimmed by 5 bases and the J gene end by 7 bases; junction bases not matched to a gene: 5. CDR3 coding DNA: TGTGCCAGCAGTCACACGGGACAGGGGAATGAGCAGTTCTTC. It is translated as CASSHTGQGNEQFF.

This CDR3 reads CASSPMTSDDSYEQYF. The CDR3 DNA reads as TGTGCCAGTAGCCCCATGACTAGCGACGATTCCTACGAGCAGTACTTC. The genes are TRBV19 and TRBJ2-7, with 8 bases that match TRBD2. The CDR3 runs to 16 residues. The V gene end was trimmed by 6 bases and the J gene end by 1 base; junction bases not matched to a gene: 11. CDR1 and CDR2 from the germline V gene are LNHDA and SQIVND (reference sequence). The full variable domain, with the rest looked up from reference TRBV19 and TRBJ2-7, is DGGITQSPKYLFRKEGQNVTLSCEQNLNHDAMYWYRQDPGQGLRLIYYSQIVNDFQKGDIAEGYSVSREKKESFPLTVTSAQKNPTAFYLCASSPMTSDDSYEQYFGPGTRLTVT.

Concerning this clone: Other DNA sequences in this specimen translate into the identical CDR3. Written as DNA, the CDR3 is TGTGCCAGCAGCTTAGATCCCTCCTACGAGCAGTACTTC. Amino acid sequence: CASSLDPSYEQYF. The rearrangement uses TRBV11-2 and TRBJ2-7; no clear D. CDR3 length equals 13 residues. The V and J ends lost 0 bases and 0 bases respectively, with 3 bases between them. The germline V gene has CDR1 SGHAT and CDR2 FQNNGV.

The chain couples TRBV11-2 to TRBJ2-1, with 7 bases matching TRBD2. This CDR3 has 14 residues. V dropped 5 bases and J dropped 10; count of bases not matched to a gene: 11. Germline V gene data show CDR1 as SGHAT and CDR2 as FQNNGV. CDR3 loop: CASSLRAGPPEQFF. CDR3 nucleotides: TGTGCCAGCAGCCTTAGAGCGGGACCCCCGGAGCAGTTCTTC. Supplemented by reference TRBV11-2 and TRBJ2-1, the full variable domain reads EAGVAQSPRYKIIEKRQSVAFWCNPISGHATLYWYQQILGQGPKLLIQFQNNGVVDDSQLPKDRFSAERLKGVDSTLKIQPAKLEDSAVYLCASSLRAGPPEQFFGPGTRLTVL.

V gene TRBV20-1 combines with J gene TRBJ2-1; unclear D gene. The CDR3 contains 11 residues. Germline CDR1 reads DFQATT; CDR2 reads SNEGSKA (reference sequence). V lost 3 bases, J lost 9 bases, and 9 bases lay in between. In DNA, the CDR3 is TGCAGTGCTAGTGGCCGATTTGAGCAGTTCTTC. Its protein is CSASGRFEQFF.

The chain uses TRBV5-8 and TRBJ1-5; no firm D call. From germline, CDR1 is SGHTS and CDR2 YDEGEE. The CDR3 is 16 amino acids. V was pared by 0 bases and J by 7 bases, with 17 bases between. The CDR3 protein is CASSLERDFLRQPQHF. The CDR3 nucleotides read TGTGCCAGCAGCTTGGAACGGGATTTTTTACGACAGCCCCAGCATTTT.

This CDR3 is CASSDPGSLRNEQFF. The CDR3 DNA is TGTGCCAGCAGCGATCCGGGATCCCTCCGGAATGAGCAGTTCTTC. The chain couples TRBV7-9 to TRBJ2-1; D perhaps matches TRBD2 (5 bases). The CDR3 length is 15 residues. The V end lost 5 bases, the J end lost 7 bases, and 18 bases lay between the germline ends. Germline lookup yields CDR1 SEHNR and CDR2 FQNEAQ (reference sequence). The variable domain in full, with the rest retrieved from reference TRBV7-9 and TRBJ2-1, is DTGVSQNPRHKITKRGQNVTFRCDPISEHNRLYWYRQTLGQGPEFLTYFQNEAQLEKSRLLSDRFSAERPKGSFSTLEIQRTEQGDSAMYLCASSDPGSLRNEQFFGPGTRLTVL.

About this clone itself: Other DNA sequences in this specimen translate into the identical CDR3. The chain combines TRBV5-6 with TRBJ1-1; D not certain. The CDR3 runs to 13 residues. The V and J ends lost 0 bases and 1 base respectively, with 4 bases between them. Per germline, CDR1 SGHDT and CDR2 YYEEEE. In nucleotides, the CDR3 is TGTGCCAGCAGCTTGGACAGGAACACTGAAGCTTTCTTT. Encoded protein: CASSLDRNTEAFF.

The chain carries TRBV7-9 and TRBJ2-7; D is possibly TRBD2 (7 bases). The germline V and J ends were trimmed by 0 bases and 4 bases, with 13 bases remaining between them. CDR3 length: 15 amino acids. Per germline, CDR1 SEHNR and CDR2 FQNEAQ (reference sequence). This CDR3 reads CASSLAIGGQYEQYF. DNA for the CDR3: TGTGCCAGCAGCTTAGCGATCGGGGGGCAATACGAGCAGTACTTC.

This clone was counted once. This sequence joins TRBV19 and TRBJ1-5, with 12 bases that match TRBD1. Per germline, CDR1 LNHDA and CDR2 SQIVND (reference sequence). Trimming at V came to 3 bases and at J to 8 bases, leaving 8 bases not matched to a gene. This CDR3 region has 16 residues. In nucleotides, the CDR3 is TGTGCCAGTAGTATGTCCGGGACAGGGGGCTTCGAGCCCCAGCATTTT. Translated, it gives CASSMSGTGGFEPQHF.

The CDR3: CASRGRMGSDGLTF. The CDR3 nucleotides are TGTGCCAGCAGGGGTAGGATGGGGTCGGATGGCCTGACTTTC. The V and J genes are TRBV2 and TRBJ2-6; D not resolved. The CDR3 is 14 residues long. In germline, CDR1 is SNHLY, CDR2 FYNNEI. Trimming left V 6 bases short and J 15 bases short, with 21 bases between.

The chain recombines TRBV11-2 with TRBJ2-1, with TRBD2 matching over 13 bases. V lost 4 bases to trimming and J lost 8 bases; unmatched junction nucleotides: 14. Germline CDR1 reads SGHAT; CDR2 reads FQNNGV. The CDR3 sequence is 18 residues long. In nucleotides, the CDR3 is TGTGCCAGCAGCTCCTACGTTACTAGCGGGAGGGCCATGGATGAGCAGTTCTTC. It specifies CASSSYVTSGRAMDEQFF.

The chain's CDR3 is CASSDWLAEGEQYF. CDR3 bases: TGTGCCAGCAGTGACTGGCTAGCCGAGGGCGAGCAGTACTTC. The rearrangement links TRBV2 to TRBJ2-7; D is possibly TRBD2 (5 bases). Germline assignment: CDR1 SNHLY and CDR2 FYNNEI. V shed 3 bases and J shed 6 bases, with 15 bases lying between them. There are 14 residues in the CDR3. Together with reference TRBV2 and TRBJ2-7, the CDR3 gives the full variable domain: EPEVTQTPSHQVTQMGQEVILRCVPISNHLYFYWYRQILGQKVEFLVSFYNNEISEKSEIFDDQFSVERPDGSNFTLKIRSTKLEDSAMYFCASSDWLAEGEQYFGPGTRLTVT.

The chain recombines TRBV7-6 with TRBJ2-7, with TRBD1 as a possible D gene (5 bases). V gave up 0 bases and J gave up 6 bases, with 9 bases separating them. This CDR3 spans 13 amino acids. Germline V gene data show CDR1 as SGHVS and CDR2 as FNYEAQ. The CDR3 DNA is TGTGCCAGCAGCTTAGCTGCAGGGCTCGAGCAGTACTTC. Protein: CASSLAAGLEQYF.

This rearrangement joins TRBV7-9 to TRBJ2-5; D unclear. The CDR3 runs to 12 residues. Germline loops: CDR1 SEHNR, CDR2 FQNEAQ (reference sequence). Deletions cut 3 bases from V and 5 bases from J, with 7 bases between. This CDR3 is CASSFDRETQYF. The CDR3 bases are TGTGCCAGCAGCTTCGATAGGGAGACCCAGTACTTC.

The chain recombines TRBV2 with TRBJ2-7, with D perhaps matching TRBD1 (6 bases). CDR1 is SNHLY and CDR2 is FYNNEI in the germline V gene. V lost 4 bases, J lost 4 bases, and 11 bases lay in between. The CDR3 runs to 13 residues. The CDR3 sequence is CASSVGGTYEQYF. The CDR3 nucleotides read TGTGCCAGCAGTGTGGGTGGGACATACGAGCAGTACTTC.

Note on this clone: The same CDR3 arises from other DNA sequences in this sample as well. The J gene is TRBJ2-7, the V gene TRBV7-9; tentatively, D is TRBD2 (5 bases). Germline V gene data show CDR1 as SEHNR and CDR2 as FQNEAQ (reference sequence). With 5 bases removed from V and 2 bases from J, the gap between germline ends came to 7 bases. The CDR3 spans 12 residues. The CDR3 region is CASSPGTYEQYF. DNA for the CDR3: TGTGCCAGCAGCCCGGGGACCTACGAGCAGTACTTC. Variable domain in full (rest from reference TRBV7-9 and TRBJ2-7): DTGVSQNPRHKITKRGQNVTFRCDPISEHNRLYWYRQTLGQGPEFLTYFQNEAQLEKSRLLSDRFSAERPKGSFSTLEIQRTEQGDSAMYLCASSPGTYEQYFGPGTRLTVT.

The genes are TRBV30 and TRBJ1-4; D may be TRBD1 (5 bases). Germline CDR1 is GTSNPN and CDR2 is SVGIG (reference sequence). The V gene lost 4 bases and the J gene lost 5 bases, with 14 bases spanning the gap. This CDR3 is built from 14 residues. CDR3 in DNA: TGTGCCTGGAAATGGTGGGACCAAAATGAAAAACTGTTTTTT. This encodes CAWKWWDQNEKLFF.